Below, 16 T cell receptor beta chains from the same sample are listed, as sequenced in a study of cytomegalovirus exposure and HLA in healthy donors. 60 Vbeta and 13 Jbeta primers were used in PCR. This table comes from immunoSEQ multiplex PCR, and its TCRdb copy is limited to in-frame clones, with some not included. In the table there are 110,000 or so clones, roughly 69% of which are singletons. The sequenced sample was PBMCs. Receptors originate from a human donor in good health.

This rearrangement joins TRBV4-1 to TRBJ2-1; D may be TRBD2 (5 bases). V was shortened by 3 bases and J by 4 bases, with 13 bases between the two germline ends. The CDR3 is 15 residues long. In germline, CDR1 is MGHRA, CDR2 YSYEKL. The CDR3 DNA reads as TGCGCCAGCAGCCAGCGCCTAGCAGAATACAATGAGCAGTTCTTC. Translating gives CASSQRLAEYNEQFF.

The V and J genes are TRBV28 and TRBJ1-4; no clear D. This CDR3 is 16 amino acids long. V lost 4 bases and J lost 0, with 12 bases in between. Germline CDR1 is MDHEN and CDR2 is SYDVKM. This CDR3 is CASSYTRGSTNEKLFF. CDR3 bases: TGTGCCAGCAGTTACACACGGGGTTCAACTAATGAAAAACTGTTTTTT.

V and J are TRBV5-1 and TRBJ2-7, with 12 bases lining up with TRBD2. Germline CDR1 reads SGHRS; CDR2 reads YFSETQ. The CDR3 covers 16 residues. Trimming removed 4 bases from V and 2 bases from J; junction bases left unmatched: 7. This CDR3 is CASSTRTSGKTYEQYF. The CDR3 DNA sequence: TGCGCCAGCAGCACGAGGACTAGCGGGAAGACCTACGAGCAGTACTTC.

CDR3 nucleotides: TGTGCCAGCAGCGAAAGCGGGAGCGGACGGTACGAGCAGTACTTC. Translating gives CASSESGSGRYEQYF. V gene TRBV7-2 combines with J gene TRBJ2-7, with 8 bases aligning to TRBD2. V lost 5 bases to trimming and J lost 4 bases; unmatched junction nucleotides: 10. Germline values: CDR1 SGHTA, CDR2 FQGNSA. This CDR3 spans 15 amino acids.

The V call is TRBV7-7, the J call TRBJ2-3; D possibly corresponds to TRBD1 (6 bases). Trimming took off 10 bases at V and 1 base at J, with 18 bases between the two ends. Germline V lookup: CDR1 SSHAT, CDR2 FNYEAQ (reference sequence). The CDR3 has 15 amino acids. Here the CDR3 DNA reads TGTGCCACCTCCGAAACGGACAGCCGCACAGATACGCAGTATTTT. Protein: CATSETDSRTDTQYF.

V is TRBV14 and J is TRBJ2-2; no clear D gene. Germline V gene sequence: CDR1 SGHDN, CDR2 FVKESK. CDR3 length: 13 residues. Trimming took 1 base from V and 5 from J, leaving 5 bases between them. The CDR3 nucleotides read TGTGCCAGCAGCCAAGTGCGAACCGGGGAGCTGTTTTTT. Its protein product is CASSQVRTGELFF.

This chain uses TRBV20-1 with TRBJ2-5; D perhaps matches TRBD2 (6 bases). The germline CDR1 and CDR2 sequences are DFQATT and SNEGSKA (reference sequence). Trimming pared 6 bases from V and 3 bases from J, leaving 8 bases between. CDR3 length: 11 amino acids. CDR3: CSATSKETQYF. The CDR3 DNA reads as TGCAGTGCAACTAGCAAAGAGACCCAGTACTTC.

V gene TRBV7-6 combines with J gene TRBJ2-1; 7 bases are shared with TRBD1. Germline CDR1 SGHVS, CDR2 FNYEAQ. The V segment lost 0 bases and the J segment 0 bases; nucleotides outside the gene matches: 5. There are 17 residues in the CDR3. CDR3 DNA: TGTGCCAGCAGCTTAGCTAGCAGGGGGAGCTCCTACAATGAGCAGTTCTTC. Translation: CASSLASRGSSYNEQFF.

The genes are TRBV23-1 and TRBJ2-1; TRBD2 aligns across 12 bases. TRBV23-1 is given ORF status, its function remaining uncertain. The V gene end was trimmed by 4 bases and the J gene end by 8 bases; junction bases not matched to a gene: 9. This CDR3 spans 16 amino acids. Written as DNA, the CDR3 is TGCGCCAGCAGTCCCCCGACTAGCGGGAGCAAGGATGAGCAGTTCTTC. The encoded protein is CASSPPTSGSKDEQFF.

This clone was counted only a few times. The chain combines TRBV19 with TRBJ1-5, with 8 bases aligning to TRBD1. Germline V gives CDR1 LNHDA, CDR2 SQIVND (reference sequence). This CDR3 comprises 14 residues. J was trimmed by 4 bases and V by 9 bases; bases with no gene match: 8. The CDR3 DNA reads as TGTGCCAGCCGACCCAACAGGGGGAATCAGCCCCAGCATTTT. It yields the protein CASRPNRGNQPQHF.

This chain uses TRBV28 with TRBJ2-5; 8 bases align to TRBD2. This CDR3 has 16 amino acids. CDR1 and CDR2 from the germline V gene are MDHEN and SYDVKM. With 2 bases clipped from V and 3 bases from J, the junction kept 8 bases outside the gene matches. CDR3: CASSLEVAGREETQYF. CDR3 DNA sequence: TGTGCCAGCAGTTTAGAGGTAGCGGGACGAGAAGAGACCCAGTACTTC. Together with reference TRBV28 and TRBJ2-5, the CDR3 gives the full variable domain: DVKVTQSSRYLVKRTGEKVFLECVQDMDHENMFWYRQDPGLGLRLIYFSYDVKMKEKGDIPEGYSVSREKKERFSLILESASTNQTSMYLCASSLEVAGREETQYFGPGTRLLVL.

This sequence joins TRBV4-3 and TRBJ2-3; 10 bases map to TRBD2. CDR1 is LGHNA, CDR2 YSLEER, per germline. With V trimmed by 2 bases and J by 5 bases, 1 base remained unmatched. CDR3 length: 14 residues. For the CDR3, the DNA is TGCGCCAGCAGCCAATTAGCGGGGGGAGATACGCAGTATTTT. Protein sequence: CASSQLAGGDTQYF.

This clone was recorded only once. The chain uses TRBV7-9 and TRBJ2-7, with D maybe TRBD2 (6 bases). CDR1 is SEHNR, CDR2 FQNEAQ, per germline (reference sequence). Between the trimmed V and J ends, which lost 8 bases and 9 bases, there was a span of 14 bases. The CDR3 totals 11 residues. The CDR3 DNA sequence: TGTGCCAGCTCTCGGGGGATCGCGCAGTACTTC. This encodes CASSRGIAQYF.

The gene calls are TRBV29-1 and TRBJ2-4; 8 bases agree with TRBD1. This CDR3 is built from 13 residues. The V gene end was trimmed by 6 bases and the J gene end by 7 bases; junction bases not matched to a gene: 8. Germline CDR1 is SQVTM and CDR2 is ANQGSEA. CDR3 sequence reads: CSVGDRGWNIQYF. In nucleotides, the CDR3 is TGCAGCGTCGGCGACAGGGGCTGGAACATTCAGTACTTC.

This clone occurred a few times. The V and J genes are TRBV6-1 and TRBJ2-3, with D possibly matching TRBD2 (8 bases). Trimming pared 10 bases from V and 7 bases from J, leaving 21 bases between. The germline V gene has CDR1 MNHNS and CDR2 SASEGT. CDR3 length equals 14 residues. The CDR3: CAIIDRAGGNTQYF. In nucleotides, the CDR3 is TGTGCCATCATAGACAGGGCGGGAGGAAATACGCAGTATTTT.

A few counts support this clone. The chain carries TRBV29-1 and TRBJ2-1, with TRBD2 matching over 7 bases. Trimming removed 2 bases from V and 8 bases from J; junction bases left unmatched: 6. The CDR3 extends over 13 amino acids. Germline CDR1 reads SQVTM; CDR2 reads ANQGSEA. The CDR3 region has the DNA TGCAGCGTTGAAAGCGGGATTAGCGATGAGCAGTTCTTC. This translates into CSVESGISDEQFF.